Each of the 18 T cell receptor beta chains below was sequenced from the same sample in a study of T cell repertoires in cytomegalovirus infection (dated by TCRdb to about 2019). Instrument used: Illumina HiSeq 1500. The public reads were reanalyzed by TCRdb: fastp trimming at Q25, MiXCR alignment, in-frame beta chains only. Every distinct CDR3 protein forms one entry, paired with its most common genes and DNA. This sample lists more than 500,000 distinct CDR3 sequences; 16% were detected once. Of the sample, about 24% falls within the top ten clones. Material for sequencing was CD8+ T cells from PBMCs. These receptor sequences come from a human donor in good health (CMV status not recorded). Some clones in this sample may be carry-over from other donors' samples.

The J gene is TRBJ1-5, the V gene TRBV20-1; D is ambiguous. The V and J ends lost 6 bases and 0 bases respectively, with 12 bases between them. CDR3 size: 14 residues. CDR1 DFQATT and CDR2 SNEGSKA come from the germline V gene (reference sequence). The CDR3 sequence is CSASDKYSNQPQHF. CDR3 nucleotides: TGCAGTGCCTCCGATAAGTATAGCAATCAGCCCCAGCATTTT.

This clonotype came up a few times. This rearrangement joins TRBV6-5 to TRBJ1-2; D possibly corresponds to TRBD1 (5 bases). Trimming stripped 6 bases from V and 1 base from J, with 18 bases between. The V gene's germline CDR1 is MNHEY and CDR2 SVGAGI. There are 16 residues in the CDR3. The CDR3 reads CASSLRDSMVNYGYTF. CDR3 DNA: TGTGCCAGCAGCTTACGGGACTCTATGGTTAACTATGGCTACACCTTC.

This clonotype was seen many times. The rearrangement joins TRBV7-8 to TRBJ2-7; perhaps TRBD1 as D (5 bases). The CDR3 length is 18 residues. V lost 1 base, J lost 3 bases, and 22 bases lay in between. Germline V lookup: CDR1 SGHVS, CDR2 FQNEAQ. The CDR3 DNA reads as TGTGCCAGCAGCTTAGAAGTTGGTGGGGCCAGAGCCTTCTACGAGCAGTACTTC. It specifies CASSLEVGGARAFYEQYF.

A few counts support this clonotype. The CDR3 region is CASTRNNEQFF. CDR3 sequence (DNA): TGTGCCAGCACGAGGAACAATGAGCAGTTCTTC. The V gene is TRBV27, the J gene TRBJ2-1; D remains ambiguous. This CDR3 is built from 11 residues. The germline V and J ends were trimmed by 7 bases and 5 bases, with 6 bases remaining between them. The V gene's germline CDR1 is MNHEY and CDR2 SMNVEV (reference sequence).

This chain uses TRBV3-1 with TRBJ2-7, with 11 positions matching TRBD2. Germline-derived CDR1 and CDR2 are LGHDT and YNNKEL (reference sequence). The trim removed 0 bases at V and 0 bases at J, leaving 4 bases unmatched. The CDR3 has 17 residues. The CDR3: CASSQETSGESSYEQYF. CDR3 nucleotide sequence: TGTGCCAGCAGCCAAGAGACTAGCGGGGAGAGCTCCTACGAGCAGTACTTC.

This clonotype was recorded at least ten times. The chain employs TRBV19 and TRBJ2-1; unclear D gene. V lost 3 bases and J lost 5, with 11 bases in between. The length of the CDR3 is 14 residues. CDR1 is LNHDA and CDR2 is SQIVND in the germline V gene (reference sequence). CDR3 nucleotides: TGTGCCAGTAGTATCGTACTAATTGACAATGAGCAGTTCTTC. Its protein product is CASSIVLIDNEQFF.

This clonotype was seen many times. In DNA form, the CDR3 reads TGTGCCAGCCGTCAGGGGTACACTGAAGCTTTCTTT. This sequence encodes CASRQGYTEAFF. This chain links TRBV5-6 with TRBJ1-1, with a weak D call TRBD1 (6 bases). This CDR3 spans 12 amino acids. V was shortened by 7 bases and J by 3 bases, with 10 bases between the two germline ends. Looked up from germline, CDR1 is SGHDT and CDR2 is YYEEEE. Together with reference TRBV5-6 and TRBJ1-1, the CDR3 gives the full variable domain: DAGVTQSPTHLIKTRGQQVTLRCSPKSGHDTVSWYQQALGQGPQFIFQYYEEEERQRGNFPDRFSGHQFPNYSSELNVNALLLGDSALYLCASRQGYTEAFFGQGTRLTVV.

V usage is TRBV14 and J usage is TRBJ2-2, with unresolved D. The CDR3 runs to 15 residues. V was clipped by 0 bases and J by 7 bases, with 12 bases between them. Per germline, CDR1 SGHDN and CDR2 FVKESK. CDR3 in amino acids: CASSQELGLSGELFF. The DNA of the CDR3 is TGTGCCAGCAGCCAAGAGTTAGGGTTGAGCGGGGAGCTGTTTTTT.

This rearrangement joins TRBV2 to TRBJ1-1, with 7 bases matching TRBD1. V lost 10 bases and J lost 2; bases outside the gene matches: 7. In germline, CDR1 is SNHLY, CDR2 FYNNEI. The CDR3 has 13 residues. The CDR3 sequence is CATPTGRNTEAFF. The CDR3 DNA reads TGTGCCACCCCGACAGGGAGAAACACTGAAGCTTTCTTT. Complete variable domain (other parts from reference TRBV2 and TRBJ1-1): EPEVTQTPSHQVTQMGQEVILRCVPISNHLYFYWYRQILGQKVEFLVSFYNNEISEKSEIFDDQFSVERPDGSNFTLKIRSTKLEDSAMYFCATPTGRNTEAFFGQGTRLTVV.

This clonotype was detected ten times or more. The chain couples TRBV7-8 to TRBJ2-5; 7 nucleotides match TRBD2. The CDR3 is made up of 12 amino acids. CDR1 and CDR2 from the germline V gene are SGHVS and FQNEAQ. V shed 8 bases and J 2 bases; nucleotides not matched to a gene: 2. The CDR3 sequence is CASLGGQETQYF. The CDR3, as DNA: TGTGCCAGCCTGGGAGGGCAAGAGACCCAGTACTTC. The full variable domain, rest sourced from reference TRBV7-8 and TRBJ2-5, is GAGVSQSPRYKVAKRGQDVALRCDPISGHVSLFWYQQALGQGPEFLTYFQNEAQLDKSGLPSDRFFAERPEGSVSTLKIQRTQQEDSAVYLCASLGGQETQYFGPGTRLLVL.

This clonotype appeared a few times. The chain is built from TRBV9 and TRBJ1-5, with TRBD1 matching over 8 bases. Germline V gene lookup returns CDR1 SGDLS and CDR2 YYNGEE. This CDR3 spans 15 amino acids. Trimming took 4 bases from V and 2 from J; bases not matched to a gene: 5. CDR3 bases: TGTGCCAGCAGCCCCCTGGACAGGGGCAATCAGCCCCAGCATTTT. Amino acids: CASSPLDRGNQPQHF. Full variable domain (missing parts from reference TRBV9 and TRBJ1-5): DSGVTQTPKHLITATGQRVTLRCSPRSGDLSVYWYQQSLDQGLQFLIQYYNGEERAKGNILERFSAQQFPDLHSELNLSSLELGDSALYFCASSPLDRGNQPQHFGDGTRLSIL.

In its sample, this clonotype was seen a few times. This chain joins TRBV5-4 and TRBJ1-2; D perhaps matches TRBD1 (5 bases). Trimming removed 4 bases from V and 0 bases from J, with 13 bases in between. Germline CDR1 and CDR2: SGHNT and YYREEE (reference sequence). This CDR3 comprises 15 residues. The CDR3 spells CASSQWGIPNYGYTF. The CDR3 nucleotides read TGTGCCAGCAGCCAATGGGGGATCCCTAACTATGGCTACACCTTC.

This clonotype came up many times. DNA for the CDR3: TGTGCCAGCAGTTGGGGGGGGGGGCTCTACGAGCAGTACTTC. Translation: CASSWGGGLYEQYF. This chain uses TRBV5-4 with TRBJ2-7; a possible D gene is TRBD2 (7 bases). Germline V gene data show CDR1 as SGHNT and CDR2 as YYREEE (reference sequence). The CDR3 loop spans 14 amino acids. The ends were cut back, 5 bases at V and 3 bases at J, with 15 bases in the middle. Complete variable domain (other parts from reference TRBV5-4 and TRBJ2-7): ETGVTQSPTHLIKTRGQQVTLRCSSQSGHNTVSWYQQALGQGPQFIFQYYREEENGRGNFPPRFSGLQFPNYSSELNVNALELDDSALYLCASSWGGGLYEQYFGPGTRLTVT.

The V gene is TRBV3-1, the J gene TRBJ2-3; 7 bases are shared with TRBD2. The ends lost 0 bases at V and 4 bases at J; junction bases unmatched: 10. The CDR3 runs to 17 residues. CDR1 is LGHDT, CDR2 YNNKEL, per germline (reference sequence). DNA of the CDR3: TGTGCCAGCAGCCAAGAGCCCGGACTAGTTGAGGCAGATACGCAGTATTTT. Translation: CASSQEPGLVEADTQYF.

The chain couples TRBV11-2 to TRBJ1-2; a weak D match, TRBD1 (6 bases). V was shortened by 5 bases and J by 8 bases, with 18 bases between the two germline ends. The CDR3 sequence is 14 residues long. Germline V gene lookup returns CDR1 SGHAT and CDR2 FQNNGV. CDR3 DNA sequence: TGTGCCAGCAGCGTGGAGGGGGGCGGAAGGGGCTACACCTTC. It yields the protein CASSVEGGGRGYTF.

This clonotype was observed many times. This chain's CDR3 is CASSYSRQGEVRGYTF. In nucleotides, the CDR3 is TGTGCCAGCAGTTACTCCCGACAGGGGGAAGTGCGCGGCTACACCTTC. The chain links TRBV6-5 to TRBJ1-2, with 9 bases identical to TRBD1. This CDR3 contains 16 residues. Trimming removed 0 bases from V and 8 bases from J; junction bases left unmatched: 10. Germline V gene sequence: CDR1 MNHEY, CDR2 SVGAGI.

This clonotype was found many times. As DNA, the CDR3 is TGTGCCAGCAGCGATACTAGACTAGCGGGCAATGAGCAGTTCTTC. Its protein product is CASSDTRLAGNEQFF. The rearrangement joins TRBV7-3 to TRBJ2-1; 10 bases agree with TRBD2. The CDR3 has 15 residues. Looked up from germline, CDR1 is SGHTA and CDR2 is FQGTGA. Unmatched junction bases numbered 7, after V lost 5 bases and J lost 6 bases.

Concerning this clonotype: A clone one base away is much larger, so this may be a read error. This rearrangement joins TRBV7-6 to TRBJ2-2; D is uncertain. V was trimmed by 5 bases and J by 7 bases, leaving 14 bases between them. This CDR3 has 14 residues. Germline V gives CDR1 SGHVS, CDR2 FNYEAQ. This CDR3 is CASSTLEAHGELFF. CDR3 nucleotide sequence: TGTGCCAGCAGCACCCTCGAGGCTCACGGGGAGCTGTTTTTT.